This passage covers 21 T cell receptor beta chains from one sample sequenced in a study of cytomegalovirus exposure and HLA in healthy donors. Researchers ran the PCR with 60 Vbeta and 13 Jbeta primers. The repertoire was sequenced with immunoSEQ multiplex PCR; TCRdb's copy has only in-frame clones and lacks some. The sample yields some 190,000 clones, 8.5% to 10% seen once. Sequencing input: PBMCs. Receptors were obtained from a woman younger than 45 in good health and CMV-seropositive.

This rearrangement joins TRBV27 to TRBJ2-3; D might be TRBD2 (5 bases). V was cut by 0 bases and J by 3 bases, with 7 bases left in between. CDR1 is MNHEY and CDR2 is SMNVEV in the germline V gene (reference sequence). The CDR3 spans 14 residues. The chain's CDR3 is CASSLSLATDTQYF. The CDR3 DNA reads as TGTGCCAGCAGTTTATCCCTAGCAACAGATACGCAGTATTTT.

The chain joins TRBV7-9 to TRBJ2-6; D is unclear. The germline CDR1 and CDR2 sequences are SEHNR and FQNEAQ (reference sequence). V lost 5 bases and J 0 bases, leaving 11 bases between the germline ends. The CDR3 consists of 16 residues. CDR3 loop: CASSQHPNSGANVLTF. CDR3 in DNA: TGTGCCAGCAGCCAACACCCCAACTCTGGGGCCAACGTCCTGACTTTC.

The genes are TRBV27 and TRBJ1-2; 9 bases fit TRBD1. The V segment lost 5 bases and the J segment 7 bases; nucleotides outside the gene matches: 8. The CDR3 length is 14 residues. Germline values: CDR1 MNHEY, CDR2 SMNVEV (reference sequence). CDR3 loop: CASSPTGGRGGYTF. The CDR3 DNA reads TGTGCCAGCAGTCCTACAGGGGGCAGGGGTGGCTACACCTTC.

The CDR3 DNA reads TGTGCCAGCAGCTCCCTTAATGAAAAACTGTTTTTT. This translates into CASSSLNEKLFF. The chain couples TRBV11-2 to TRBJ1-4, with D hard to call. The CDR3 has 12 residues. Germline V CDR1 and CDR2: SGHAT, FQNNGV. The V gene lost 4 bases and the J gene lost 4 bases, with 4 bases spanning the gap.

V usage is TRBV6-1 and J usage is TRBJ1-5; 7 bases are a match to TRBD1. After removal of 8 bases from V and 7 bases from J, the junction contained 11 bases not matched to a gene. Looked up from germline, CDR1 is MNHNS and CDR2 is SASEGT. This CDR3 has 14 amino acids. CDR3 sequence (DNA): TGTGCCAGCCACCGACAGGGCTGGGAACAGCCCCAGCATTTT. Translating gives CASHRQGWEQPQHF.

This clone appeared a few times. The same CDR3 also results from other DNA sequences found in this sample. J is TRBJ2-7 and V is TRBV4-1, with 12 bases that match TRBD2. Germline loops: CDR1 MGHRA, CDR2 YSYEKL. With 1 base clipped from V and 1 base from J, the junction kept 8 bases outside the gene matches. There are 18 residues in the CDR3. The CDR3 DNA follows: TGCGCCAGCAGCCAAGGCCAAACCGGGACTAGCGGGTCCTACGAGCAGTACTTC. It is translated as CASSQGQTGTSGSYEQYF.

This clone has a handful of counts. V is TRBV5-4 and J is TRBJ1-1; D possibly corresponds to TRBD1 (6 bases). The V gene lost 2 bases and the J gene lost 4 bases, with 12 bases spanning the gap. Germline CDR1 reads SGHNT; CDR2 reads YYREEE (reference sequence). This CDR3 is 14 amino acids long. For the CDR3, the DNA is TGTGCCAGCAGCTTCAGGGGAAGGGGCACTGAAGCTTTCTTT. Protein: CASSFRGRGTEAFF.

The rearrangement links TRBV7-9 to TRBJ1-4; D is perhaps TRBD1 (6 bases). V lost 2 bases, J lost 7 bases, and 14 bases lay in between. The CDR3 extends over 15 amino acids. The germline V gene has CDR1 SEHNR and CDR2 FQNEAQ (reference sequence). CDR3: CASSLTGPGSEKLFF. Written as DNA, the CDR3 is TGTGCCAGCAGCTTAACAGGGCCTGGGAGTGAAAAACTGTTTTTT. The full variable domain, with the rest looked up from reference TRBV7-9 and TRBJ1-4, is DTGVSQNPRHKITKRGQNVTFRCDPISEHNRLYWYRQTLGQGPEFLTYFQNEAQLEKSRLLSDRFSAERPKGSFSTLEIQRTEQGDSAMYLCASSLTGPGSEKLFFGSGTQLSVL.

The gene calls are TRBV6-5 and TRBJ1-5, with 10 bases matching TRBD1. Unmatched junction bases numbered 6, after V lost 5 bases and J lost 5 bases. Germline V gene sequence: CDR1 MNHEY, CDR2 SVGAGI. The CDR3 spans 15 residues. The CDR3 region is CASSGGTGDDQPQHF. The CDR3 DNA follows: TGTGCCAGCAGTGGAGGGACAGGGGACGATCAGCCCCAGCATTTT.

This clone was detected a few times. J is TRBJ1-4 and V is TRBV27; TRBD1 matches at 9 bases. The V gene end was trimmed by 0 bases and the J gene end by 8 bases; junction bases not matched to a gene: 7. Germline loops: CDR1 MNHEY, CDR2 SMNVEV (reference sequence). CDR3 length equals 16 residues. DNA for the CDR3: TGTGCCAGCAGTTTATCTCCGGGACAGGGAGGAGAAAAACTGTTTTTT. The encoded protein is CASSLSPGQGGEKLFF.

This clone was observed a handful of times. J is TRBJ2-2 and V is TRBV19; possible D gene TRBD2, 5 bases. From germline, CDR1 is LNHDA and CDR2 SQIVND (reference sequence). CDR3 size: 14 residues. Trimming pared 1 base from V and 3 bases from J, leaving 6 bases between. CDR3: CASSIGGDTGELFF. The CDR3 DNA reads as TGTGCCAGTAGTATAGGGGGAGACACCGGGGAGCTGTTTTTT.

The J gene is TRBJ2-5, the V gene TRBV29-1; 11 bases fit TRBD2. The J call may be wrong; the DNA end is better matched by TRBJ2-7. Germline CDR1 SQVTM, CDR2 ANQGSEA. The CDR3 runs to 14 residues. The CDR3 reads CSGSSGRSSYEQYF. The CDR3 nucleotides read TGCAGCGGCTCTAGCGGGAGGAGCTCCTACGAGCAGTACTTC.

This chain's CDR3 is CASSPRTSGITDTQYF. The CDR3 nucleotides are TGTGCCAGCTCACCGCGGACTAGCGGCATCACAGATACGCAGTATTTT. This rearrangement joins TRBV18 to TRBJ2-3; 10 positions match TRBD2. The CDR3 sequence is 16 residues long. CDR1 is KGHSH, CDR2 LQKENI, per germline. V was pared by 3 bases and J by 2 bases, with 5 bases of the junction left unmatched.

The sample holds a few counts of this clone. CDR3 protein: CASSVILAGGLNEQYF. The CDR3 nucleotides read TGTGCCAGCAGTGTGATTCTAGCGGGAGGGCTGAACGAGCAGTACTTC. V is TRBV6-1 and J is TRBJ2-7, with 12 bases aligning to TRBD2. Germline V CDR1 and CDR2: MNHNS, SASEGT. This CDR3 comprises 16 residues. J was trimmed by 5 bases and V by 4 bases; bases with no gene match: 9.

In its sample, this clone was seen a few times. V usage is TRBV2 and J usage is TRBJ2-7, with 7 bases aligning to TRBD1. Germline V CDR1 and CDR2: SNHLY, FYNNEI. This CDR3 region has 14 residues. Losses at the gene ends were 7 bases for V and 3 bases for J; bases not matched to a gene: 9. As DNA, the CDR3 is TGTGCCAGCACTAGGGACAGTTTTTACTACGAGCAGTACTTC. It specifies CASTRDSFYYEQYF.

There are a few counts of this clone. The chain recombines TRBV11-1 with TRBJ1-1; D is undetermined. Germline V CDR1 and CDR2: SGHAT, FQDESV (reference sequence). Trimming took off 5 bases at V and 1 base at J, with 14 bases between the two ends. The CDR3 consists of 15 residues. DNA for the CDR3: TGTGCCAGCAGCACCCGGAGCGGACGGAACACTGAAGCTTTCTTT. This encodes CASSTRSGRNTEAFF.

The chain links TRBV5-1 to TRBJ2-5; 16 positions match TRBD2. Germline CDR1 reads SGHRS; CDR2 reads YFSETQ. The CDR3 consists of 17 residues. The V gene end was trimmed by 2 bases and the J gene end by 5 bases; junction bases not matched to a gene: 6. The CDR3 protein is CASSFGTSGRAGETQYF. The CDR3, as DNA: TGCGCCAGCAGCTTCGGGACTAGCGGGAGGGCCGGTGAGACCCAGTACTTC.

This rearrangement joins TRBV7-2 to TRBJ1-2; the match to TRBD1 covers 9 bases. V lost 1 base, J lost 5 bases, and 11 bases stayed unmatched. The CDR3 is 17 residues long. Germline values: CDR1 SGHTA, CDR2 FQGNSA. The CDR3 DNA sequence: TGTGCCAGCAGCTTAGTAGGGACAGGGAGGGGTTATTATGGCTACACCTTC. It encodes CASSLVGTGRGYYGYTF.

The chain recombines TRBV7-9 with TRBJ2-5; a weak D match, TRBD2 (6 bases). The germline CDR1 and CDR2 sequences are SEHNR and FQNEAQ (reference sequence). Trimming took 5 bases from V and 3 from J, leaving 16 bases between them. CDR3 size: 15 residues. CDR3 in amino acids: CASSPSRTGEETQYF. CDR3 bases: TGTGCCAGCAGCCCTTCGAGGACGGGAGAAGAGACCCAGTACTTC.

In its sample, this clone was seen a few times. The rearrangement links TRBV2 to TRBJ2-2, with 8 bases aligning to TRBD2. The ends lost 8 bases at V and 7 bases at J; junction bases unmatched: 3. The CDR3 is made up of 12 amino acids. CDR1 and CDR2 from the germline V gene are SNHLY and FYNNEI. The CDR3 here is CASRGGGGELFF. In DNA, the CDR3 is TGTGCCAGCCGGGGGGGCGGCGGGGAGCTGTTTTTT.

This clone was seen only a few times. J is TRBJ1-1 and V is TRBV15; 7 nucleotides align to TRBD1. Germline V gene lookup returns CDR1 LNHNV and CDR2 YYDKDF (reference sequence). The CDR3 runs 15 residues. Losses at the gene ends were 1 base for V and 8 bases for J; bases not matched to a gene: 10. CDR3 nucleotides: TGTGCCACCAGCAGAGGCCGGTACGGGGACAGAGAAGCTTTCTTT. This encodes CATSRGRYGDREAFF. Combining the CDR3 with reference TRBV15 and TRBJ1-1 gives the whole variable domain DAMVIQNPRYQVTQFGKPVTLSCSQTLNHNVMYWYQQKSSQAPKLLFHYYDKDFNNEADTPDNFQSRRPNTSFCFLDIRSPGLGDTAMYLCATSRGRYGDREAFFGQGTRLTVV.